This TCR beta chain is from a study of blood T cell repertoires in COVID-19 (dated by TCRdb to 2018 to 2020). About the investigation overall: Collaborator samples came from the United States, Italy and Spain and covered acute and convalescent phases of COVID-19. The repertoires were released in a freely available public database intended as a resource for research on the immune response to SARS-CoV-2. HLA class I and class II types, where available, came from metadata supplied by the sample provider rather than from assay-based typing. A de-identified subject ID, COVID-19 status, age in years and sex were almost always included in the sample metadata. Subjects who had been exposed to COVID-19, were actively infected with it, or had recovered from it provided the deeply sampled blood TCRbeta repertoires that made up the dataset. The material from the prospective study consisted of cDNA or gDNA derived from T cells, B-cell-depleted T cells, or PBMCs. Samples were obtained from the ongoing ImmuneRACE study (first 160 participants) and from about 1,300 subjects provided by 6 global collaborators. Study-wide conclusions, independent of this receptor: How much clinical and demographic metadata was included differed by source and by participant, and the metadata was provided uncurated.

CDR1 and CDR2 were assigned from the germline V gene as LGHNA and YSLEER. Its CDR3 holds 16 amino acids, cysteine through phenylalanine. Only the CDR3 DNA is retained, 48 bases long and in frame from the first base. The V end gives up 3 bases and the J end 5 bases, leaving 6 bases in the junction not matched to a gene. Enrolling through a virtual design, the prospective study's participants ranged in age from roughly 18 to 89 years and lived across more than 20 United States geographic areas. In the prospective study, cohorts were assigned on the basis of participant-reported clinical history obtained from a screening survey and a study questionnaire. Recovered participants in ImmuneRACE Cohort 3 were defined as having two consecutive negative NP/OP PCR tests, clearance from a healthcare professional, or resolution of symptoms. Mobile phlebotomists in the prospective study collected whole blood, serum and a nasopharyngeal or oropharyngeal swab from every participant. Over a roughly 2-month period, participants in the prospective study had the option of providing additional blood draws and questionnaires. Before DNA extraction, prospective study blood samples were shipped either frozen or at room temperature.

TCRbeta CDR3 regions were amplified from genomic DNA using the immunoSEQ Assay, a bias-controlled multiplex PCR. In the original analysis: Within the assay, amplification of reference gene primers was used to estimate how many nucleated cells each sample contained. To quantify the absolute abundance of each unique TCRbeta CDR3 rearrangement, sequence reads were collapsed and filtered. For each sample, productive Simpson clonality was calculated by taking the square root of Simpson's diversity index across productive rearrangements. What TCRdb holds here is the immuneACCESS table cut down to in-frame rearrangements. Part of the clones is not present; checked against another copy, under half of the missing clones reflect an unresolved V gene, and the others are unexplained. That table furnishes V, J and clone size, whereas the DNA furnished D and trimming. The table for this sample lists about 480,000 clones; 88% of them were counted only once. The ten biggest clones cover approximately 1.8% of the sample.

This clone was counted once. Its target antigen remains unknown. Qualities for individual bases were not recorded, and no much larger clone is one base off. The receptor comes from a woman in her 40s who had recovered from COVID-19. Sequenced input: PBMCs or T cells enriched from blood (not recorded which). The chain was built from TRBV4-3 and TRBJ2-5, with TRBD2 matching 13 junction bases. At the DNA level, the sequence is TGCGCCAGCAGCCAGGGACTAGCGGGAATGGGGGAGACCCAGTACTTC. Protein translation: CASSQGLAGMGETQYF.